These 14 T cell receptor beta chains were sequenced from one sample in a study of low-dose radiotherapy and immunotherapy resistance in tumors. Priming of first-strand cDNA relied on TRAV- and TRBV-specific primers (covering alpha and beta chains). With a constant-region primer and a V-primer adapter, TCRs were subjected to roughly 20 PCR cycles of amplification. Via MiXCR, TCRdb re-called the reads, giving one row per CDR3 protein. Here the sample spans approximately 12,000 distinct CDR3 sequences, 60% being singletons. All receptors derive from a human donor with advanced metastatic prostate, ovarian, gallbladder or colorectal cancer (not recorded which). This table probably holds off-target reads from a library built for another chain.

The chain combines TRBV28 with TRBJ1-5, with 10 bases aligning to TRBD1. CDR1 is MDHEN, CDR2 SYDVKM, per germline. Losses at the gene ends were 6 bases for V and 1 base for J; bases not matched to a gene: 3. The CDR3 contains 15 residues. The CDR3 DNA reads as TGTGCCAGCAGGAGACAGGGGGCGAGCAATCAGCCCCAGCATTTT. Protein sequence: CASRRQGASNQPQHF.

The chain joins TRBV2 to TRBJ2-7, with 7 bases that match TRBD1. The CDR3 contains 14 residues. V lost 6 bases to trimming and J lost 0 bases; unmatched junction nucleotides: 5. CDR1 is SNHLY, CDR2 FYNNEI, per germline. CDR3: CASRRAGGSYEQYF. CDR3 sequence (DNA): TGTGCCAGCAGGAGGGCAGGGGGCTCCTACGAGCAGTACTTC.

The chain has TRBV3-1 and TRBJ1-5; D call uncertain. CDR1 and CDR2 from the germline V gene are LGHDT and YNNKEL (reference sequence). There are 16 residues in the CDR3. V dropped 1 base and J dropped 2 bases, with 12 bases sitting between them. CDR3 in amino acids: CASSQGPLDGNQPQHF. The CDR3 DNA follows: TGTGCCAGCAGCCAAGGCCCCTTGGATGGCAATCAGCCCCAGCATTTT.

The V call is TRBV20-1, the J call TRBJ2-1; D remains ambiguous. From germline, CDR1 is DFQATT and CDR2 SNEGSKA (reference sequence). V dropped 6 bases and J dropped 3 bases, with 9 bases sitting between them. This CDR3 region has 12 residues. The CDR3 spells CSALRNYNEQFF. CDR3 in DNA: TGCAGTGCCCTCCGGAACTACAATGAGCAGTTCTTC.

Here the CDR3 reads CASSPGGSRPGDTQYF. CDR3 nucleotides: TGTGCCAGTAGCCCAGGTGGCAGCAGACCGGGAGATACGCAGTATTTT. V is TRBV19 and J is TRBJ2-3; D remains ambiguous. The germline V gene encodes CDR1 LNHDA and CDR2 SQIVND (reference sequence). Trimming shortened V by 6 bases and J by 5 bases, and 21 bases separated the two germline ends. There are 16 residues in the CDR3.

The chain employs TRBV6-4 and TRBJ2-2; TRBD2 agrees at 9 bases. The CDR3 covers 15 residues. Germline CDR1 is MRHNA and CDR2 is SNTAGT. J was trimmed by 1 base and V by 3 bases; bases with no gene match: 0. The CDR3 region is CASSETSGNTGELFF. The CDR3 coding sequence is TGTGCCAGCAGTGAGACTAGCGGGAACACCGGGGAGCTGTTTTTT.

The gene calls are TRBV27 and TRBJ2-3; tentatively, D is TRBD2 (5 bases). The CDR3 has 17 amino acids. Trimming stripped 3 bases from V and 5 bases from J, with 21 bases between. Germline V CDR1 and CDR2: MNHEY, SMNVEV (reference sequence). The DNA of the CDR3 is TGTGCCAGCAGTTTTATGGGAGCGGACGCCGGGGTAGATACGCAGTATTTT. Translating gives CASSFMGADAGVDTQYF.

The V call is TRBV4-2, the J call TRBJ2-1, with 11 bases identical to TRBD2. The germline V gene encodes CDR1 LGHNA and CDR2 YNFKEQ. CDR3 length equals 15 residues. V lost 4 bases and J lost 8; bases outside the gene matches: 7. CDR3: CASSLLSGRGDEQFF. DNA of the CDR3: TGTGCCAGCAGCCTTCTTAGCGGGAGGGGGGATGAGCAGTTCTTC.

The chain joins TRBV11-2 to TRBJ2-3; TRBD2 might be the D (6 bases). Trimming shortened V by 5 bases and J by 14 bases, and 17 bases separated the two germline ends. Germline assignment: CDR1 SGHAT and CDR2 FQNNGV. The CDR3 loop spans 12 amino acids. CDR3 in amino acids: CASSLGGVSPYF. The CDR3 DNA reads TGTGCCAGCAGCCTGGGCGGGGTATCCCCGTATTTT.

This clonotype has a single count. V is TRBV9 and J is TRBJ1-4; no clear D. This CDR3 has 14 residues. Looked up from germline, CDR1 is SGDLS and CDR2 is YYNGEE. Trimming stripped 0 bases from V and 3 bases from J, with 6 bases between. CDR3 residues: CASSVGTANEKLFF. The CDR3 bases are TGTGCCAGCAGCGTAGGGACGGCTAATGAAAAACTGTTTTTT. Looking up the rest from reference TRBV9 and TRBJ1-4 gives the full variable domain: DSGVTQTPKHLITATGQRVTLRCSPRSGDLSVYWYQQSLDQGLQFLIQYYNGEERAKGNILERFSAQQFPDLHSELNLSSLELGDSALYFCASSVGTANEKLFFGSGTQLSVL.

The rearrangement uses TRBV28 and TRBJ2-7, with 8 nucleotides matching TRBD2. CDR3 length equals 13 residues. With 8 bases clipped from V and 5 bases from J, the junction kept 8 bases outside the gene matches. CDR1 is MDHEN and CDR2 is SYDVKM in the germline V gene. The CDR3 DNA is TGTGCCAGCCGGAGCGGGAGTACCCACGAGCAGTACTTC. Translated, it gives CASRSGSTHEQYF.

This chain uses TRBV28 with TRBJ2-7, with unresolved D. The germline V gene encodes CDR1 MDHEN and CDR2 SYDVKM. The CDR3 loop spans 11 amino acids. The CDR3 loop is CAAQGRYEQYF. The CDR3 DNA reads TGTGCGGCGCAAGGGCGTTACGAGCAGTACTTC.

V usage is TRBV4-1 and J usage is TRBJ1-2, with D uncertain. The germline V gene encodes CDR1 MGHRA and CDR2 YSYEKL. This CDR3 is 12 amino acids long. V shed 0 bases and J shed 6 bases, with 5 bases lying between them. This CDR3 is CASSQDNHGYTF. For the CDR3, the DNA is TGCGCCAGCAGCCAAGACAACCATGGCTACACCTTC.

The gene calls are TRBV9 and TRBJ2-3; 9 nucleotides align to TRBD2. Germline lookup yields CDR1 SGDLS and CDR2 YYNGEE. This CDR3 is built from 16 residues. Germline trimming cut 6 bases from V and 0 bases from J; bases unmatched to any gene: 8. CDR3 loop: CASTGGLATSTDTQYF. The CDR3 region has the DNA TGTGCCAGCACCGGTGGACTAGCGACTAGCACAGATACGCAGTATTTT.